Listed below are T cell receptor beta chains from one sample, sequenced in a study of shared clonotypes between healthy human individuals. TCRdb's copy holds only in-frame clones and misses some; the assay was immunoSEQ multiplex PCR. The table has about 92,000 clones, 60% to 75% seen once. Sequencing was done on a sample of memory CD8+ T cells sorted from blood. These receptors were collected from a man under 40 in good health. Each CDR3 is given with its conserved first and last residue. D genes are given only for firm matches. Part of the rows lack a size; the others show once, few, many or a class for expanded clones.

j_call | clone_size | d_call | v_call | cdr3_aa | cdr3_nt
TRBJ2-6 | many | . | TRBV6-1 | CASSEGGSGANVLTF | TGTGCCAGCAGTGAAGGGGGCTCTGGGGCCAACGTCCTGACTTTC
TRBJ2-2 | . | TRBD1 | TRBV7-8 | CASSFPRTGTGDNTGELFF | TGTGCCAGCAGCTTTCCCCGTACCGGGACAGGGGACAACACCGGGGAGCTGTTTTTT
TRBJ1-1 | few | . | TRBV2 | CASSEVGNEAFF | TGTGCCAGCAGTGAAGTTGGAAATGAAGCTTTCTTT
TRBJ2-6 | . | . | TRBV19 | CASSIGTVPVLTF | TGTGCCAGTAGTATAGGGACAGTACCCGTCCTGACTTTC
TRBJ2-7 | few | TRBD1 | TRBV28 | CATQQGEPYEQYF | TGTGCCACCCAACAGGGGGAACCTTACGAGCAGTACTTC
TRBJ1-2 | . | TRBD1 | TRBV2 | CASSEKAAGTGVYGYTF | TGTGCCAGCAGTGAAAAAGCCGCCGGGACAGGAGTCTATGGCTACACCTTC
TRBJ2-7 | . | . | TRBV14 | CASSQAKTFRTLGDVYEQYF | TGTGCCAGCAGCCAAGCAAAGACATTCCGGACCCTAGGTGATGTCTACGAGCAGTACTTC
TRBJ1-1 | . | . | TRBV10-3 | CAISESWVTEAFF | TGTGCCATCAGTGAGTCCTGGGTAACTGAAGCTTTCTTT
TRBJ2-2 | few | TRBD2 | TRBV29-1 | CSVEDRKGLAGATGELFF | TGCAGCGTTGAAGATCGAAAGGGACTAGCGGGAGCCACCGGGGAGCTGTTTTTT
TRBJ1-5 | . | TRBD1 | TRBV10-2 | CASQDRVGNQPQHF | TGCGCCTCCCAGGACAGGGTCGGCAATCAGCCCCAGCATTTT
TRBJ2-6 | few | . | TRBV4-1 | CASSPGAGANVLTF | TGCGCCAGCAGCCCTGGGGCTGGGGCCAACGTCCTGACTTTC
TRBJ2-1 | . | . | TRBV4-3 | CASSQTLEDNEQFF | TGCGCCAGCAGCCAAACACTCGAAGACAATGAGCAGTTCTTC
TRBJ2-1 | . | TRBD1 | TRBV6-5 | CASSYSTGGLGEKQFF | TGTGCCAGCAGTTACTCTACAGGGGGCCTAGGGGAGAAGCAGTTCTTC
TRBJ2-1 | . | . | TRBV28 | CASTSGRRRVNEQFF | TGTGCCAGCACTTCGGGACGGCGTCGTGTCAATGAGCAGTTCTTC
TRBJ2-7 | . | . | TRBV7-9 | CASSSKGKYEQYF | TGTGCCAGCAGCTCGAAGGGCAAATACGAGCAGTACTTC
TRBJ1-3 | . | TRBD1 | TRBV9 | CASSVVGTGENTIYF | TGTGCCAGCAGCGTAGTAGGGACAGGGGAAAACACCATATATTTT
TRBJ2-6 | . | . | TRBV29-1 | CSAARDVDSGANVLTF | TGCAGCGCGGCCCGGGACGTAGATTCTGGGGCCAACGTCCTGACTTTC
TRBJ1-4 | . | . | TRBV6-1 | CATSSSVEVEKLFF | TGTGCCACATCCTCCTCGGTGGAGGTCGAAAAACTGTTTTTT
TRBJ2-7 | . | . | TRBV28 | CATKGNWGMSYEQYF | TGTGCCACCAAAGGAAACTGGGGGATGAGCTACGAGCAGTACTTC
TRBJ1-3 | once | . | TRBV7-8 | CASSLMGRAGGDTIYF | TGTGCCAGCAGCTTAATGGGTCGGGCCGGTGGTGACACCATATATTTT
TRBJ1-2 | . | . | TRBV29-1 | CSVDTGYGYTF | TGCAGCGTTGATACTGGCTATGGCTACACCTTC
TRBJ1-2 | few | . | TRBV6-5 | CASRETAYGYTF | TGTGCCAGCAGAGAAACCGCCTATGGCTACACCTTC
TRBJ1-4 | . | TRBD1 | TRBV5-6 | CASSVTGGMYEKLFF | TGTGCCAGCAGCGTTACAGGGGGCATGTATGAAAAACTGTTTTTT
TRBJ2-1 | few | . | TRBV28 | CASSWTEGNEQFF | TGTGCCAGCAGTTGGACAGAGGGCAATGAGCAGTTCTTC
TRBJ1-5 | . | . | TRBV27 | CASSLDDSNQPQHF | TGTGCCAGCAGTCTGGACGATAGCAATCAGCCCCAGCATTTT
TRBJ2-1 | once | . | TRBV10-3 | CAISDRSSPSYNEQFF | TGTGCCATCAGTGACCGTTCTAGCCCCTCCTACAATGAGCAGTTCTTC
TRBJ2-5 | . | TRBD2 | TRBV6-1 | CASIGNGLAGETQYF | TGTGCCAGCATCGGCAACGGACTAGCGGGAGAGACCCAGTACTTC
TRBJ2-5 | . | . | TRBV14 | CASSPWALGQETQYF | TGTGCCAGCAGCCCCTGGGCCCTAGGACAAGAGACCCAGTACTTC
TRBJ1-5 | . | . | TRBV4-3 | CASSQDRDQPQHF | TGCGCCAGCAGCCAAGACAGAGATCAGCCCCAGCATTTT
TRBJ1-1 | few | . | TRBV10-2 | CASSDYTEAFF | TGCGCCAGCAGTGATTACACTGAAGCTTTCTTT
TRBJ1-1 | . | TRBD1 | TRBV2 | CASRLTGENTEAFF | TGTGCCAGCAGACTGACAGGGGAGAACACTGAAGCTTTCTTT
TRBJ1-4 | . | . | TRBV28 | CASSHRLTNEKLFF | TGTGCCAGCAGTCACAGACTAACTAATGAAAAACTGTTTTTT
TRBJ2-1 | few | . | TRBV7-9 | CASSLARAGHNEQFF | TGTGCCAGCAGCTTAGCCCGGGCAGGGCATAATGAGCAGTTCTTC